A few counts support the clone carrying this TCR beta chain. This specimen belongs to a study of blood T cells in healthy people across ages. It was with a sample-barcoded 5' primer and a J-beta primer mix that a second PCR of roughly 7 to 12 cycles was run. TCRdb re-called the 5' RACE reads through MiXCR, storing one row per CDR3 protein. This sample has around 1.5 million distinct CDR3 sequences; about 35% occur once, and the top ten carry roughly 12%. Healthy Caucasian individuals from Russia aged about 6 to 90 were enrolled as donors. The specimen sequenced was blood. The TCR comes from a woman aged 30 to 39 in good health.

The CDR3 DNA reads as TGCAGCGATCGGACGGGAATGAACACTGAAGCTTTCTTT. Translating it yields CSDRTGMNTEAFF. The chain has TRBV29-1 and TRBJ1-1; D is uncertain. This CDR3 is 13 amino acids long. Trimming shortened V by 7 bases and J by 0 bases, and 12 bases separated the two germline ends. CDR1 is SQVTM, CDR2 ANQGSEA, per germline.